This passage covers 11 T cell receptor beta chains from one sample sequenced in a study of T cell responses to AZD1222 COVID-19 vaccine. Some clones are missing from TCRdb's copy, which holds only in-frame ones; the method was immunoSEQ multiplex PCR. The sample contains about 130,000 clones, approximately 84% of which appear only once. The starting material was peripheral blood, obtained on day 0 of AZD1222 vaccination. These receptors came from an adult in good health.

On this clone itself: Within the sample, other DNA sequences also encode this same CDR3. The chain links TRBV18 to TRBJ1-5; 7 bases are shared with TRBD1. The V and J ends lost 3 bases and 1 base, in that order; junction bases with no gene match: 0. The CDR3 extends over 14 amino acids. Germline assignment: CDR1 KGHSH and CDR2 LQKENI. The chain's CDR3 is CASSPGQSNQPQHF. The CDR3 DNA follows: TGTGCCAGCTCACCGGGACAGAGCAATCAGCCCCAGCATTTT.

This clone was recorded once. CDR3 DNA sequence: TGCGCCAGCAGCCCACTGGCGGGGCCCCAAGAGACCCAGTACTTC. This codes for CASSPLAGPQETQYF. This chain links TRBV5-1 with TRBJ2-5, with D maybe TRBD2 (6 bases). This CDR3 spans 15 amino acids. Trimming removed 4 bases at V and 1 base at J, with 14 bases between. CDR1 is SGHRS, CDR2 YFSETQ, per germline.

The gene calls are TRBV18 and TRBJ1-1; no clear D gene. The CDR3 is 13 amino acids. Trimming cost V 2 bases and J 8 bases, with 12 bases left between them. Germline V lookup: CDR1 KGHSH, CDR2 LQKENI. This CDR3 reads CASSPIGAGEAFF. In DNA, the CDR3 is TGTGCCAGCTCACCAATCGGAGCGGGGGAAGCTTTCTTT.

This clone was recorded only once. This sequence joins TRBV7-6 and TRBJ1-2, with 9 bases identical to TRBD1. Germline CDR1 and CDR2: SGHVS and FNYEAQ. The CDR3 contains 15 residues. Trimming at V came to 1 base and at J to 2 bases, leaving 2 bases not matched to a gene. The CDR3: CASSLGGQGNYGYTF. CDR3 coding DNA: TGTGCCAGCAGCTTAGGGGGACAGGGAAACTATGGCTACACCTTC. Full variable domain (remainder filled in from reference TRBV7-6 and TRBJ1-2): GAGVSQSPRYKVTKRGQDVALRCDPISGHVSLYWYRQALGQGPEFLTYFNYEAQQDKSGLPNDRFSAERPEGSISTLTIQRTEQRDSAMYRCASSLGGQGNYGYTFGSGTRLTVV.

The table lists this clone with a count of one. The junction departs from germline at one end; a sequencing error may be responsible. This sequence joins TRBV6-6 and TRBJ1-1, with TRBD1 identical over 9 bases. Germline V gene lookup returns CDR1 MNHNY and CDR2 SVGAGI (reference sequence). The CDR3 loop spans 13 amino acids. The CDR3 spells CASGDRVNTEAFF. In DNA form, the CDR3 reads TGTGCCAGCGGGGACAGGGTGAATACTGAAGCTTTCTTT.

This CDR3 is CASSLNKGPPNTEAFF. CDR3 in DNA: TGTGCCAGCAGTCTTAACAAGGGGCCCCCGAACACTGAAGCTTTCTTT. This chain joins TRBV27 and TRBJ1-1; D may be TRBD1 (5 bases). V was cut by 5 bases and J by 1 base, with 17 bases left in between. The CDR3 is 16 residues long. Germline V gene data show CDR1 as MNHEY and CDR2 as SMNVEV (reference sequence).

V usage is TRBV6-5 and J usage is TRBJ1-6, with TRBD1 matching 9 bases. V lost 8 bases and J lost 8; bases outside the gene matches: 10. Per the germline V gene, CDR1 is MNHEY and CDR2 is SVGAGI. The CDR3 consists of 15 residues. In DNA form, the CDR3 reads TGTGCCAGCGGAGAAATGGGACAGGGATATTCACCCCTCCACTTT. This sequence encodes CASGEMGQGYSPLHF.

This chain links TRBV9 with TRBJ2-1; TRBD2 aligns across 11 bases. The CDR3 spans 17 residues. With V trimmed by 4 bases and J by 1 base, 7 bases remained unmatched. Germline V CDR1 and CDR2: SGDLS, YYNGEE. DNA for the CDR3: TGTGCCAGCAGCATTAGCGGGGGGGCTAGTTCCTACAATGAGCAGTTCTTC. This translates into CASSISGGASSYNEQFF.

The J gene is TRBJ2-2, the V gene TRBV7-3; 15 nucleotides agree with TRBD2. This CDR3 is 16 amino acids long. Germline V lookup: CDR1 SGHTA, CDR2 FQGTGA. Unmatched junction bases numbered 3, after V lost 4 bases and J lost 6 bases. The CDR3 sequence is CASSSRTSGGAGELFF. CDR3 bases: TGTGCCAGCAGCTCCCGGACTAGCGGGGGGGCCGGGGAGCTGTTTTTT.

This clone was found once. This rearrangement joins TRBV14 to TRBJ1-6; 7 bases align to TRBD1. V dropped 4 bases and J dropped 10; count of bases not matched to a gene: 7. There are 14 residues in the CDR3. Germline assignment: CDR1 SGHDN and CDR2 FVKESK. The CDR3 protein is CASSPWQGGSPLHF. The CDR3 DNA sequence: TGTGCCAGCAGCCCGTGGCAGGGGGGGTCACCCCTCCACTTT.

The V call is TRBV27, the J call TRBJ1-1; D gene uncertain. The CDR3 covers 15 residues. From germline, CDR1 is MNHEY and CDR2 SMNVEV (reference sequence). The V gene lost 8 bases and the J gene lost 1 base, with 17 bases spanning the gap. CDR3 region: CASRYSDDSNTEAFF. The CDR3 DNA reads TGTGCCAGCCGTTACTCTGACGATTCGAACACTGAAGCTTTCTTT.